The 23 T cell receptor beta chains in this list originate from one sample, sequenced in a study of glioma-infiltrating T cells. The iRepertoire nested amplicon-rescue multiplex PCR amplified TCR alpha and beta CDR3s from RNA. In TCRdb, the multiplex PCR reads were re-called with MiXCR into one record per CDR3 protein. The sample shows more than 95,000 distinct CDR3 sequences, around 30% of them seen only once. The sequencing sample was made of glioma tissue, nonneoplastic brain tissue, or PBMCs (not recorded which). The receptors originated from a human donor with low-grade glioma or glioblastoma, undergoing nonglioma brain surgery, or in good health (not recorded which).

The chain carries TRBV28 and TRBJ1-1; a weak D match, TRBD1 (5 bases). This CDR3 has 12 residues. Germline loops: CDR1 MDHEN, CDR2 SYDVKM. Trimming left V 2 bases short and J 7 bases short, with 8 bases between. CDR3 DNA sequence: TGTGCCAGCAGTTTACGGGGGAATGAAGCTTTCTTT. Its protein product is CASSLRGNEAFF. The full variable domain, its missing parts supplied by reference TRBV28 and TRBJ1-1, is DVKVTQSSRYLVKRTGEKVFLECVQDMDHENMFWYRQDPGLGLRLIYFSYDVKMKEKGDIPEGYSVSREKKERFSLILESASTNQTSMYLCASSLRGNEAFFGQGTRLTVV.

Notes on this clonotype: The junction departs from germline at one end; a sequencing error may be responsible. The CDR3 sequence is CASRRISYNSPLYF. The CDR3 region has the DNA TGTGCCAGCCGCAGGATCTCCTATAATTCACCCCTCTACTTC. The chain is built from TRBV6-1 and TRBJ1-6; no definite D call. Germline V gene sequence: CDR1 MNHNS, CDR2 SASEGT. The CDR3 covers 14 residues.

This sequence joins TRBV5-6 and TRBJ1-2; D is uncertain. CDR1 and CDR2 from the germline V gene are SGHDT and YYEEEE. V was cut by 1 base and J by 0 bases, with 16 bases left in between. CDR3 length: 17 residues. For the CDR3, the DNA is TGTGCCAGCAGCTTGATCCAGGATATAGGGTCTAACTATGGCTACACCTTC. Translating gives CASSLIQDIGSNYGYTF.

A few counts support this clonotype. The chain has TRBV29-1 and TRBJ1-2; D not resolved. Germline V gene data show CDR1 as SQVTM and CDR2 as ANQGSEA. V lost 2 bases, J lost 2 bases, and 9 bases lay in between. The CDR3 contains 13 residues. CDR3 amino acids: CSVEPAANYGYTF. In DNA form, the CDR3 reads TGCAGCGTTGAACCCGCAGCCAACTATGGCTACACCTTC.

There are a few counts of this clonotype. This chain uses TRBV19 with TRBJ2-1, with 11 bases fitting TRBD1. The CDR3 is 14 amino acids. Trimming removed 5 bases from V and 9 bases from J; junction bases left unmatched: 6. Germline CDR1 LNHDA, CDR2 SQIVND (reference sequence). DNA for the CDR3: TGTGCCAGTAGTCCCTGGACAGGGGGCGGTGAGCAGTTCTTC. Translating it yields CASSPWTGGGEQFF. The whole variable domain, remainder taken from reference TRBV19 and TRBJ2-1, is DGGITQSPKYLFRKEGQNVTLSCEQNLNHDAMYWYRQDPGQGLRLIYYSQIVNDFQKGDIAEGYSVSREKKESFPLTVTSAQKNPTAFYLCASSPWTGGGEQFFGPGTRLTVL.

This chain connects TRBV4-3 to TRBJ2-5; D assignment may be TRBD1 or TRBD2 (6 bases each). Per the germline V gene, CDR1 is LGHNA and CDR2 is YSLEER. Trimming took off 0 bases at V and 2 bases at J, with 13 bases between the two ends. The CDR3 contains 16 residues. CDR3 coding DNA: TGCGCCAGCAGCCAAGAACGGGGGCACTGGCAAGAGACCCAGTACTTC. The encoded protein is CASSQERGHWQETQYF.

This clonotype has ten or more counts. The CDR3 coding sequence is TGTGCCAGCAGTTTACTACCGAGCAATCAGCCCCAGCATTTT. It is translated as CASSLLPSNQPQHF. V usage is TRBV28 and J usage is TRBJ1-5, with D unresolved. Trimming stripped 2 bases from V and 1 base from J, with 6 bases between. This CDR3 spans 14 amino acids. Per the germline V gene, CDR1 is MDHEN and CDR2 is SYDVKM.

This clonotype was picked up one time. This may be a read error: a much more frequent sequence differs by one nucleotide. The gene calls are TRBV20-1 and TRBJ1-2; D call uncertain. CDR1 is DFQATT and CDR2 is SNEGSKA in the germline V gene (reference sequence). The CDR3 has 13 residues. CDR3 loop: CGAFQLTYYGYTF. Here the CDR3 DNA reads TGCGGTGCGTTTCAACTGACCTACTATGGCTACACCTTC.

This clonotype was detected many times. The chain carries TRBV6-1 and TRBJ2-1, with D possibly called TRBD1 or TRBD2 (5 bases each). Trimming stripped 6 bases from V and 6 bases from J, with 12 bases between. Germline V CDR1 and CDR2: MNHNS, SASEGT. This CDR3 has 13 amino acids. In nucleotides, the CDR3 is TGTGCCAGCAGGAGGGGTCACGCCAATGAGCAGTTCTTC. It yields the protein CASRRGHANEQFF.

This chain uses TRBV3-1 with TRBJ1-4; D remains ambiguous. V shed 3 bases and J shed 8 bases, with 13 bases lying between them. The CDR3 sequence is 14 residues long. In germline, CDR1 is LGHDT, CDR2 YNNKEL (reference sequence). DNA of the CDR3: TGTGCCAGCAGCCAGACACGGGTTTTCGAAAAACTGTTTTTT. Translation gives CASSQTRVFEKLFF.

This clonotype was seen a few times. J is TRBJ1-6 and V is TRBV12-3 or TRBV12-4; the D is unclear. The CDR3 consists of 13 residues. V was clipped by 5 bases and J by 7 bases, with 9 bases between them. CDR3 bases: TGTGCCAGCAGTCAAAGAGGCAATTCACCCCTCCACTTT. Protein product: CASSQRGNSPLHF.

The chain employs TRBV14 and TRBJ2-3; no clear D. With 1 base removed from V and 8 bases from J, the gap between germline ends came to 10 bases. This CDR3 region has 13 residues. Germline V lookup: CDR1 SGHDN, CDR2 FVKESK. Here the CDR3 reads CASSQARLGTQYF. DNA of the CDR3: TGTGCCAGCAGCCAAGCCCGGCTGGGTACGCAGTATTTT.

V is TRBV12-5 and J is TRBJ1-5, with D uncertain. CDR3 size: 14 residues. CDR1 and CDR2 (germline): LGHNT, FRNRAP. The V and J ends lost 7 bases and 5 bases respectively, with 15 bases between them. The CDR3 protein is CASAWRESDQPQHF. In nucleotides, the CDR3 is TGTGCTAGTGCCTGGCGGGAATCCGATCAGCCCCAGCATTTT.

This clonotype was seen at least ten times. The genes are TRBV20-1 and TRBJ1-1, with D possibly TRBD1 on 5 matching bases. V lost 4 bases and J 8 bases, leaving 17 bases between the germline ends. Germline V gives CDR1 DFQATT, CDR2 SNEGSKA (reference sequence). The CDR3 covers 13 residues. This CDR3 is CSATHVQDREAFF. For the CDR3, the DNA is TGCAGTGCTACTCATGTACAGGATAGAGAAGCTTTCTTT.

This sequence joins TRBV11-2 and TRBJ1-5; possible D gene TRBD1, 5 bases. Germline CDR1 and CDR2: SGHAT and FQNNGV. V lost 0 bases and J lost 5, with 11 bases in between. This CDR3 contains 15 residues. The CDR3 is CASSLDEQDDQPQHF. Here the CDR3 DNA reads TGTGCCAGCAGCTTAGACGAACAGGATGATCAGCCCCAGCATTTT.

About this clonotype itself: The DNA is left out, because the CDR3 cannot be placed on it with certainty; the CDR3 is given as TCRdb lists it. The rearrangement links TRBV6-5 to TRBJ1-3. The CDR3 has 16 residues if both end residues are counted. Germline CDR1 MNHEY, CDR2 SVGAGI. The CDR3 sequence is CACSASPGTAGNTIYF.

This clonotype was picked up many times. The J gene is TRBJ2-2, the V gene TRBV6-1, with 7 bases fitting TRBD1. CDR3 length equals 16 residues. The germline V gene has CDR1 MNHNS and CDR2 SASEGT. Germline trimming cut 7 bases from V and 4 bases from J; bases unmatched to any gene: 12. CDR3 protein: CASTTKSYRGTGELFF. For the CDR3, the DNA is TGTGCCAGCACAACGAAATCCTACAGGGGCACCGGGGAGCTGTTTTTT.

The sample holds many counts of this clonotype. V usage is TRBV27 and J usage is TRBJ1-6, with D possibly TRBD1 on 5 matching bases. The V gene's germline CDR1 is MNHEY and CDR2 SMNVEV (reference sequence). The CDR3 is 15 amino acids. Deletions cut 3 bases from V and 9 bases from J, with 15 bases between. The CDR3 here is CASSLTGNQGSPLHF. Here the CDR3 DNA reads TGTGCCAGCAGTTTGACCGGGAATCAGGGTTCACCCCTCCACTTT.

In the case of this clonotype: A much more abundant neighbour one base away suggests this may be a read error. CDR3 protein: CASSLYTAPMNTEALF. The CDR3 bases are TGTGCCAGCAGTTTATACACTGCCCCCATGAACACTGAAGCTTTATTT. This chain uses TRBV28 with TRBJ1-1; D gene unclear. Germline V gene data show CDR1 as MDHEN and CDR2 as SYDVKM. This CDR3 region has 16 residues.

The chain joins TRBV19 to TRBJ2-3, with 7 nucleotides matching TRBD2. V lost 4 bases to trimming and J lost 2 bases; unmatched junction nucleotides: 3. In germline, CDR1 is LNHDA, CDR2 SQIVND (reference sequence). The CDR3 contains 14 residues. DNA of the CDR3: TGTGCCAGTAGTAAGCGGGGAAACACAGATACGCAGTATTTT. Amino acids: CASSKRGNTDTQYF.

The chain carries TRBV7-2 and TRBJ1-2, with D maybe TRBD1 (5 bases). CDR3 length: 15 residues. Germline CDR1 reads SGHTA; CDR2 reads FQGNSA. V was cut by 5 bases and J by 4 bases, with 17 bases left in between. The CDR3 region is CASSEQAGMGYGYTF. The CDR3 DNA follows: TGTGCCAGCAGCGAACAGGCAGGGATGGGCTATGGCTACACCTTC.

This clonotype was picked up many times. The chain uses TRBV18 and TRBJ1-2, with D perhaps matching TRBD1 (6 bases). Trimming removed 8 bases from V and 0 bases from J, with 13 bases in between. CDR1 KGHSH and CDR2 LQKENI come from the germline V gene. The CDR3 has 14 residues. The CDR3 is CASSPRDTNYGYTF. CDR3 sequence (DNA): TGTGCCAGCAGTCCGCGGGACACTAACTATGGCTACACCTTC.

This clonotype was recorded at least ten times. This chain links TRBV2 with TRBJ2-7, with unresolved D. V lost 5 bases and J 0 bases, leaving 5 bases between the germline ends. CDR1 is SNHLY, CDR2 FYNNEI, per germline. The CDR3 totals 12 residues. In DNA form, the CDR3 reads TGTGCCAGCAGTCCCAGCTCCTACGAGCAGTACTTC. As protein: CASSPSSYEQYF. Together with reference TRBV2 and TRBJ2-7, the CDR3 gives the full variable domain: EPEVTQTPSHQVTQMGQEVILRCVPISNHLYFYWYRQILGQKVEFLVSFYNNEISEKSEIFDDQFSVERPDGSNFTLKIRSTKLEDSAMYFCASSPSSYEQYFGPGTRLTVT.